This T cell receptor beta chain was captured by sequencing in a study of cytomegalovirus exposure and HLA in healthy donors. Amplification used 60 Vbeta primers and 13 Jbeta primers. TCRdb's table, derived via immunoSEQ multiplex PCR, lists solely in-frame clones and lacks some. This sample carries approximately 150,000 clones, around 83% of them seen once, and the ten largest clones take around 2.5%. Germline values: CDR1 GTSNPN, CDR2 SVGIG (reference sequence). The CDR3 consists of 14 residues. V was cut by 0 bases and J by 2 bases, with 10 bases left in between. Sequencing used PBMCs. This sequence was found in a man aged 25 to 40 in good health and CMV-seropositive. The chain recombines TRBV30 with TRBJ2-5, with a weak D call TRBD1 (5 bases). The DNA for the CDR3 is TGTGCCTGGAGTGTCAGGGTTTGGCAAGAGACCCAGTACTTC. This translates into CAWSVRVWQETQYF.